These T cell receptor beta chains were read from a single sample in a study of cytomegalovirus exposure and HLA in healthy donors. TCRdb's table, derived via immunoSEQ multiplex PCR, lists solely in-frame clones and lacks some. The sample has around 150,000 clones; nearly 80% are singletons. Sequencing input: PBMCs. The receptors were gathered from a male donor in good health and CMV-seronegative. CDR3s include the opening cysteine and the closing phenylalanine or tryptophan. D genes are given only for firm matches. Clone size is shown for a subset of rows, as once, few, many or a class of expanded clone.

TRBJ2-3,TRBV27,NA,TRBD1,TGTGCCAGCAGTTCCCAACCAGGACAGGGAATATCAGATACGCAGTATTTT,CASSSQPGQGISDTQYF
TRBJ1-5,TRBV30,NA,TRBD1,TGTGCCTGGAGCGAGGGGGACAGCCATCAGCCCCAGCATTTT,CAWSEGDSHQPQHF
TRBJ1-5,TRBV19,NA,TRBD1,TGTGCCAGTAGTCCGGGACAGGGAAGCAATCAGCCCCAGCATTTT,CASSPGQGSNQPQHF
TRBJ2-7,TRBV27,NA,NA,TGTGCCAGCAGTTACGGCTACGGGTCTATGAAGCAGTACTTC,CASSYGYGSMKQYF
TRBJ2-3,TRBV10-2,NA,TRBD1,TGCGCCAGCAGGGACAGGGGAGGATCAGATACGCAGTATTTT,CASRDRGGSDTQYF
TRBJ2-5,TRBV11-2,NA,TRBD2,TGTGCCAGCAGCTTAGTGGGACTAGCTCAGGGGACCCAGTACTTC,CASSLVGLAQGTQYF
TRBJ2-7,TRBV6-1,NA,NA,TGTGCCAGCAGTCCAGAGTTTGGGGGCTCGGGGGAGCAGTACTTC,CASSPEFGGSGEQYF
TRBJ1-2,TRBV9,NA,TRBD1,TGTGCCAGCAGCGGAGGACAGGGATATGGCTACACCTTC,CASSGGQGYGYTF
TRBJ2-5,TRBV9,NA,TRBD2,TGTGCCAGCAGCGTAGGGACTAGGACCTATCCCCAAGAGACCCAGTACTTC,CASSVGTRTYPQETQYF
TRBJ1-6,TRBV5-1,NA,TRBD1,TGCGCCAGCAGCCCAAGGACAGGGTGGGGCAATTCACCCCTCCACTTT,CASSPRTGWGNSPLHF
TRBJ2-4,TRBV11-2,NA,TRBD1,TGTGCCAGCAGCTCCCGACAGGGGGCCACGAACATTCAGTACTTC,CASSSRQGATNIQYF
TRBJ1-1,TRBV19,NA,TRBD1,TGTGCCAGTAGTATCCCGACAGGGGGATACACTGAAGCTTTCTTT,CASSIPTGGYTEAFF
TRBJ1-2,TRBV28,NA,NA,TGTGCCAGCAGTTTAGGGGCAGGGTACTATGGCTACACCTTC,CASSLGAGYYGYTF
TRBJ1-3,TRBV7-3,NA,TRBD1,TGTGCCAGCAACCCGGACAGGGAGCGGCTAAACACCATATATTTT,CASNPDRERLNTIYF
TRBJ2-5,TRBV5-1,NA,NA,TGCGCCAGCAGCTTAAATAGCGGCCCCCAAGAGACCCAGTACTTC,CASSLNSGPQETQYF
TRBJ2-5,TRBV7-2,NA,TRBD2,TGTGCCAGCAGCTCGGTGGCGGGGGATAGAGAGACCCAGTACTTC,CASSSVAGDRETQYF
TRBJ2-1,TRBV29-1,NA,NA,TGCAGCGTCGCCCCTGGGGAGAGCTCCTACAATGAGCAGTTCTTC,CSVAPGESSYNEQFF
TRBJ2-3,TRBV30,NA,NA,TGTGCCTTCCAGGGCCCTCAAGGCACAGATACGCAGTATTTT,CAFQGPQGTDTQYF
TRBJ2-2,TRBV6-6,NA,NA,TGTGCCAGCAGTTACCCTACGAACACCGGGGAGCTGTTTTTT,CASSYPTNTGELFF
TRBJ2-1,TRBV6-5,NA,TRBD1,TGTGCCAGCAGTTACGTGGGACAGCTATACAATGAGCAGTTCTTC,CASSYVGQLYNEQFF
TRBJ1-5,TRBV28,few,NA,TGTGCCACCCGTCCAGTAGTTGGAGGGACTAGCCAGCCCCAGCATTTT,CATRPVVGGTSQPQHF
TRBJ1-2,TRBV18,once,TRBD1,TGTGCCAGCTCACCCGTGGGACAGGGGGCTCTAGGCTATGGCTACACCTTC,CASSPVGQGALGYGYTF
TRBJ2-7,TRBV18,NA,TRBD1,TGTGCCAGCTCACCCGGGACAGGAGCCTACGAGCAGTACTTC,CASSPGTGAYEQYF
TRBJ1-5,TRBV29-1,many,TRBD1,TGCAGCGTTTTACTTAGGGGGGACAGCTACAATCAGCCCCAGCATTTT,CSVLLRGDSYNQPQHF
TRBJ1-2,TRBV20-1,NA,NA,TGCAGTGCTAGATCCGACTATGGCTACACCTTC,CSARSDYGYTF
TRBJ1-5,TRBV7-8,few,NA,TGTGCCAGCAGCTTAGCGTTTGATCAGGTTGTTCTGCCCCAGCATTTT,CASSLAFDQVVLPQHF
TRBJ2-3,TRBV5-4,NA,NA,TGTGCCAGCAGCTTCGCGGGTTCCCCAGATACGCAGTATTTT,CASSFAGSPDTQYF
TRBJ1-6,TRBV19,NA,NA,TGTGCCAGTAGTATAAGGGCAGGGAGGGTGAATTCACCCCTCCACTTT,CASSIRAGRVNSPLHF
TRBJ2-1,TRBV29-1,NA,NA,TGCAGCGTTGCGCCCCGGGACTTCATCTATAGTGAGCAGTTCTTC,CSVAPRDFIYSEQFF
TRBJ1-4,TRBV4-1,NA,TRBD1,TGCGCCAGCAGCCAAGTCCACAGGGGCCTTCCAACTAATGAAAAACTGTTTTTT,CASSQVHRGLPTNEKLFF